Below, 28 T cell receptor beta chains from the same sample are listed, as sequenced in a study of blood T cells in healthy people across ages. A second PCR, run for about 7 to 11 cycles, used a sample-barcoded 5' primer plus a J-beta primer mix. TCRdb itself ran the 5' RACE reads through MiXCR, one entry per CDR3 protein. The sample consists of 590,000 or so distinct CDR3 sequences, 25% to 30% of them appearing once. Sequenced sample: blood. The receptors were gathered from a woman aged 80 or over in good health.

About this clonotype itself: A much bigger clone sits one base away, suggesting this may be a read error. The rearrangement joins TRBV12-2 to TRBJ2-5; TRBD2, the table's D call, lacks a check against the DNA. TRBV12-2 is classified as a pseudogene. The CDR3 has 18 amino acids. The CDR3 DNA is TGTGCAAGTCGCCTGGGACCTACTAGCGGCAGTCCCGAAGAGACCCAGTACTTC. Its translation: CASRLGPTSGSPEETQYF.

This clonotype has a handful of counts. J is TRBJ2-1 and V is TRBV29-1; 8 positions agree with TRBD2. The CDR3 has 16 residues. Germline V CDR1 and CDR2: SQVTM, ANQGSEA. V gave up 0 bases and J gave up 10 bases; unmatched junction bases: 14. CDR3 amino acids: CSVEDTAGATYGEQFF. The DNA for the CDR3 is TGCAGCGTTGAAGATACAGCGGGAGCTACTTATGGGGAGCAGTTCTTC.

The CDR3 DNA follows: TGTGCCAGCAGCTACGCCGGGGCAGGGGGGAATTCACCCCTCCACTTT. The encoded protein is CASSYAGAGGNSPLHF. The rearrangement uses TRBV7-3 and TRBJ1-6; TRBD1 agrees at 7 bases. This CDR3 is built from 16 residues. The germline V gene encodes CDR1 SGHTA and CDR2 FQGTGA. Unmatched junction bases numbered 10, after V lost 4 bases and J lost 7 bases.

Worth noting for this clonotype: The germline gene is not matched at one end of the junction; a read error may be the cause. The V call is TRBV20-1, the J call TRBJ2-3; D is unclear. Germline values: CDR1 DFQATT, CDR2 SNEGSKA (reference sequence). CDR3 length equals 12 residues. CDR3 sequence (DNA): TGCAGGGCTAGAGGCTGGTCGGATACGCAGTATTTT. It translates to CRARGWSDTQYF.

This clonotype was recorded many times. The V gene is TRBV5-6, the J gene TRBJ1-2, with D possibly TRBD1 on 6 matching bases. Germline V gives CDR1 SGHDT, CDR2 YYEEEE. This CDR3 region has 15 residues. V was pared by 1 base and J by 4 bases, with 14 bases between. CDR3 protein: CASSLRGATTYGYTF. The CDR3 DNA sequence: TGTGCCAGCAGCTTGCGGGGGGCGACTACCTATGGCTACACCTTC. Using reference TRBV5-6 and TRBJ1-2 for the parts outside the CDR3, the full variable domain is DAGVTQSPTHLIKTRGQQVTLRCSPKSGHDTVSWYQQALGQGPQFIFQYYEEEERQRGNFPDRFSGHQFPNYSSELNVNALLLGDSALYLCASSLRGATTYGYTFGSGTRLTVV.

This clonotype was detected only a few times. A single base separates this from a much larger clone, so it may be a read error. The CDR3 DNA follows: TGTGCCAGCAGCTGTACCAGCGGGGGAAACATTCAGTACTTC. Amino acids: CASSCTSGGNIQYF. The gene calls are TRBV9 and TRBJ2-4; 8 nucleotides line up with TRBD2. This CDR3 is built from 14 residues. The germline gives CDR1 SGDLS, CDR2 YYNGEE. With 4 bases clipped from V and 6 bases from J, the junction kept 6 bases outside the gene matches.

V is TRBV11-2 and J is TRBJ1-1; a possible D gene is TRBD1 (5 bases). CDR3 length: 17 residues. Trimming cost V 1 base and J 1 base, with 16 bases left between them. Germline V lookup: CDR1 SGHAT, CDR2 FQNNGV. CDR3 nucleotides: TGTGCCAGCAGCTTAGCGGCAGGGTGGAGGTCGAACACTGAAGCTTTCTTT. This codes for CASSLAAGWRSNTEAFF. The full variable domain, its missing parts supplied by reference TRBV11-2 and TRBJ1-1, is EAGVAQSPRYKIIEKRQSVAFWCNPISGHATLYWYQQILGQGPKLLIQFQNNGVVDDSQLPKDRFSAERLKGVDSTLKIQPAKLEDSAVYLCASSLAAGWRSNTEAFFGQGTRLTVV.

The table lists this clonotype with many counts. The CDR3 region is CASSQDSRSYEQYF. Here the CDR3 DNA reads TGCGCCAGCAGCCAAGATTCCCGGTCCTACGAGCAGTACTTC. The gene calls are TRBV4-3 and TRBJ2-7; D gene unclear. This CDR3 is built from 14 residues. Germline CDR1 reads LGHNA; CDR2 reads YSLEER. The germline V and J ends were trimmed by 0 bases and 1 base, with 7 bases remaining between them.

Concerning this clonotype: A read error may be the cause here, since a much bigger clone is one base away. This rearrangement joins TRBV20-1 to TRBJ2-7; the D call may be TRBD1 or TRBD2 (5 bases each). V was trimmed by 2 bases and J by 7 bases, leaving 12 bases between them. The CDR3 spans 12 residues. The germline V gene encodes CDR1 DFQATT and CDR2 SNEGSKA (reference sequence). This chain's CDR3 is CSARRDRSEQYF. The CDR3 bases are TGCAGTGCTAGAAGGGACCGGAGTGAGCAGTACTTC.

This clonotype was seen a handful of times. With a much larger clone just one base away, this may be a read error. The chain is built from TRBV7-9 and TRBJ2-7, with D maybe TRBD2 (7 bases). This CDR3 spans 14 amino acids. V was trimmed by 4 bases and J by 4 bases, leaving 14 bases between them. Germline V CDR1 and CDR2: SEHNR, FQNEAQ (reference sequence). CDR3 amino acids: CASSCEEGGYEQYF. DNA for the CDR3: TGTGCCAGCAGCTGTGAGGAGGGGGGGTACGAGCAGTACTTC.

For this clonotype: An end of the junction does not agree with germline; a read error may underlie this. V and J are TRBV18 and TRBJ1-1; 9 bases fit TRBD1. The CDR3 is 16 amino acids. Germline CDR1 and CDR2: KGHSH and LQKENI. The CDR3 sequence: CANSPRGQGSNTEAFF. DNA for the CDR3: TGTGCCAACTCACCGCGGGGACAGGGATCGAACACTGAAGCTTTCTTT.

This clonotype occurred a few times. The chain joins TRBV6-1 to TRBJ1-4; D may be TRBD1 (6 bases). Germline CDR1 reads MNHNS; CDR2 reads SASEGT. V dropped 6 bases and J dropped 0 bases, with 11 bases sitting between them. This CDR3 contains 15 residues. The CDR3 DNA reads as TGTGCCAGCAGGAGACAGGCCTCAACTAATGAAAAACTGTTTTTT. Its protein product is CASRRQASTNEKLFF.

Ten or more counts support this clonotype. The chain recombines TRBV18 with TRBJ2-7; possible D gene TRBD2, 5 bases. This CDR3 is built from 15 residues. Trimming stripped 2 bases from V and 7 bases from J, with 18 bases between. In germline, CDR1 is KGHSH, CDR2 LQKENI. The CDR3 nucleotides are TGTGCCAGCTCACCAGGGAGCCAAAGGAGGTGGGAGCAGTACTTC. It specifies CASSPGSQRRWEQYF. The entire variable domain, with the rest obtained from reference TRBV18 and TRBJ2-7, is as follows: NAGVMQNPRHLVRRRGQEARLRCSPMKGHSHVYWYRQLPEEGLKFMVYLQKENIIDESGMPKERFSAEFPKEGPSILRIQQVVRGDSAAYFCASSPGSQRRWEQYFGPGTRLTVT.

This clonotype was seen more than once but under ten times. Since a much larger clone is just one base distant, this may be a read error. The J gene is TRBJ2-5, the V gene TRBV7-2, with D perhaps matching TRBD2 (7 bases). This CDR3 is 13 amino acids long. Germline values: CDR1 SGHTA, CDR2 FQGNSA. Trimming stripped 2 bases from V and 10 bases from J, with 14 bases between. The DNA for the CDR3 is TGTGCCAGCAGCTTAAACAGGGAGGGGGTCCAGTACTTC. Residues: CASSLNREGVQYF. Based on the CDR3 plus reference TRBV7-2 and TRBJ2-5, the full variable domain is GAGVSQSPSNKVTEKGKDVELRCDPISGHTALYWYRQSLGQGLEFLIYFQGNSAPDKSGLPSDRFSAERTGGSVSTLTIQRTQQEDSAVYLCASSLNREGVQYFGPGTRLLVL.

The table lists this clonotype with many counts. The chain has TRBV7-9 and TRBJ1-2; D may be TRBD1 (5 bases). Per the germline V gene, CDR1 is SEHNR and CDR2 is FQNEAQ (reference sequence). The CDR3 covers 13 residues. Trimming stripped 7 bases from V and 1 base from J, with 10 bases between. The CDR3 sequence: CASTNGGNYGYTF. The CDR3 DNA reads as TGTGCCAGCACCAATGGGGGTAACTATGGCTACACCTTC.

A remark on this clonotype: This could be a read error, since a much larger clone is one nucleotide away. V gene TRBV20-1 combines with J gene TRBJ1-2; D remains ambiguous. Germline V gives CDR1 DFQATT, CDR2 SNEGSKA (reference sequence). Trimming left V 3 bases short and J 8 bases short, with 19 bases between. The CDR3 runs 14 residues. The CDR3 sequence: CSASGGGRRIGYTF. CDR3 sequence (DNA): TGCAGTGCTAGCGGTGGAGGGAGGAGGATCGGCTACACCTTC.

There are many counts of this clonotype. The chain joins TRBV5-1 to TRBJ1-5; D is ambiguous. The germline V gene has CDR1 SGHRS and CDR2 YFSETQ. V was clipped by 0 bases and J by 0 bases, with 19 bases between them. The CDR3 covers 19 residues. The CDR3 bases are TGCGCCAGCAGCTTGGTCGCCCAGTCTACGACCCCTAGCAATCAGCCCCAGCATTTT. Translating it yields CASSLVAQSTTPSNQPQHF.

This clonotype was recorded at least ten times. The chain joins TRBV11-2 to TRBJ2-3; D is possibly TRBD2 (6 bases). The CDR3 loop spans 15 amino acids. Trimming took off 3 bases at V and 1 base at J, with 11 bases between the two ends. The germline V gene has CDR1 SGHAT and CDR2 FQNNGV. CDR3 coding DNA: TGTGCCAGCAGCTTCCCCGGGACTCGCACAGATACGCAGTATTTT. It yields the protein CASSFPGTRTDTQYF.

This clonotype was seen at least ten times. Here the CDR3 DNA reads TGTGCCAGCAGCTCGAGTGGGGGGGGCTCCTACAATGAGCAGTTCTTC. Translation: CASSSSGGGSYNEQFF. V and J are TRBV7-2 and TRBJ2-1, with TRBD2 identical over 7 bases. Germline loops: CDR1 SGHTA, CDR2 FQGNSA. V lost 4 bases, J lost 0 bases, and 6 bases stayed unmatched. The CDR3 is made up of 16 amino acids.

The table lists this clonotype with many counts. The chain employs TRBV18 and TRBJ2-7; 8 bases match TRBD1. From germline, CDR1 is KGHSH and CDR2 LQKENI. V was clipped by 2 bases and J by 2 bases; unmatched bases: 8. The CDR3 totals 16 residues. The CDR3 nucleotides are TGTGCCAGCTCACCAACGATGTCCAGGGGGCCCTACGAGCAGTACTTC. It encodes CASSPTMSRGPYEQYF.

Details on this clonotype: This sequence may be a read error, since a much larger clone differs from it by one base. The V call is TRBV3-1, the J call TRBJ2-3, with TRBD1 as a possible D gene (5 bases). This CDR3 contains 17 residues. Germline assignment: CDR1 LGHDT and CDR2 YNNKEL (reference sequence). In DNA form, the CDR3 reads TGTGCCAGCAACCAAGCGATTCTGGGGCTGGAAGCAGATACGCAGTATTTT. Protein product: CASNQAILGLEADTQYF.

The gene calls are TRBV18 and TRBJ1-3; D unresolved. Per germline, CDR1 KGHSH and CDR2 LQKENI. Deletions cut 3 bases from V and 1 base from J, with 10 bases between. This CDR3 comprises 15 residues. The DNA of the CDR3 is TGTGCCAGCTCACCTAAGACTGCTTCTGGAAACACCATATATTTT. Residues: CASSPKTASGNTIYF.

This clonotype turned up a few times. The chain uses TRBV12-3 or TRBV12-4 and TRBJ2-3; D gene unclear. There are 14 residues in the CDR3. Trimming removed 1 base at V and 4 bases at J, with 9 bases between. The chain's CDR3 is CASSLVGGADTQYF. In DNA form, the CDR3 reads TGTGCCAGCAGTTTAGTGGGTGGGGCAGATACGCAGTATTTT.

This clonotype was observed many times. This chain connects TRBV7-3 to TRBJ2-3, with D tentatively TRBD1 (7 bases). There are 15 residues in the CDR3. V lost 3 bases, J lost 3 bases, and 13 bases lay in between. CDR1 SGHTA and CDR2 FQGTGA come from the germline V gene. CDR3 sequence (DNA): TGTGCCAGCAGCTTCCAGGGGGGCGGTACAGATACGCAGTATTTT. It specifies CASSFQGGGTDTQYF.

This rearrangement joins TRBV7-2 to TRBJ2-7; D gene uncertain. The CDR3 extends over 13 amino acids. Germline assignment: CDR1 SGHTA and CDR2 FQGNSA. V dropped 4 bases and J dropped 2 bases, with 9 bases sitting between them. This chain's CDR3 is CASSSVSPYEQYF. The CDR3, as DNA: TGTGCCAGCAGCTCCGTCAGCCCCTACGAGCAGTACTTC.

This chain links TRBV29-1 with TRBJ1-2; D may be TRBD1 (5 bases). The CDR3 spans 12 residues. Trimming cost V 5 bases and J 10 bases, with 17 bases left between them. Germline CDR1 SQVTM, CDR2 ANQGSEA. The CDR3 DNA reads as TGCAGCGTTATGACAGATAACCATGACTACACCTTC. Translated, it gives CSVMTDNHDYTF.

This clonotype was seen ten or more times. It may be a read error: a sequence one base away is much more abundant. This chain links TRBV5-1 with TRBJ2-7; TRBD2 aligns across 7 bases. After removal of 0 bases from V and 4 bases from J, the junction contained 4 bases not matched to a gene. Germline CDR1 reads SGHRS; CDR2 reads YFSETQ. The CDR3 runs to 14 residues. This CDR3 is CASSLGTSGYEQYF. The CDR3 DNA follows: TGCGCCAGCAGCTTGGGGACTAGTGGATACGAGCAGTACTTC.

This clonotype was counted at least ten times. This CDR3 reads CASSPMVSGTQYF. In DNA form, the CDR3 reads TGTGCCAGCAGCCCGATGGTTAGTGGGACCCAGTACTTC. The chain combines TRBV11-3 with TRBJ2-5, with no clear D. The germline CDR1 and CDR2 sequences are SGHNT and YENEEA. V was cut by 5 bases and J by 7 bases, with 14 bases left in between. This CDR3 has 13 residues.